This TCR beta chain came from a study of T cell responses to AZD1222 COVID-19 vaccine. Points from the study as a whole: Once two AZD1222 doses were given, Spike-specific TCR breadth and depth went up. At baseline, seropositivity was found in only a handful of AZD1222 recipients. Reportedly, nearly half the spike-specific TCRs target unmutated variant regions. Clonal diversity may have been underestimated, and the donors were mostly white British, with more females than males.

Germline V lookup: CDR1 DFQATT, CDR2 SNEGSKA (reference sequence). CDR3 length: 14 amino acids. Trimming removed 3 bases from V and 4 bases from J; junction bases left unmatched: 6. About this clone: The antigen remains undetermined.

This table comes from immunoSEQ multiplex PCR, and its TCRdb copy is limited to in-frame clones, with some not included. The data contain approximately 130,000 clones, approximately 92% of them singletons. The TCR was taken from an adult who received the MenACWY meningococcal vaccine as a control. The specimen comprised peripheral blood, sampled 28 days after the second dose of the MenACWY control vaccine. V gene TRBV20-1 combines with J gene TRBJ2-3, with TRBD1 matching 8 bases. CDR3 protein: CSASLGQGPDTQYF. The DNA of the CDR3 is TGCAGTGCTAGTCTTGGACAGGGCCCAGATACGCAGTATTTT.